This T cell receptor beta chain was documented in a study of T-cell reconstitution after alpha-beta-depleted transplantation in children. The CDR3 is 12 amino acids. CDR1 and CDR2 (germline): SGHRS, YFSETQ. V shed 3 bases, J shed 8 bases, and the junction held 4 bases outside the gene matches. This clonotype was counted only a few times. During its preparation, the TCRbeta library received unique molecular identifiers. TCRdb ran MiXCR on the PCR reads and lists one entry per CDR3 protein. The sample lists a few hundred thousand distinct CDR3 sequences, 15% to 20% occurring once. Specimen: PBMCs from the stem cell graft donor, collected from the stem cell graft. The TCR comes from a human donor who donated a stem cell graft to a child with acute lymphoblastic leukemia. This chain connects TRBV5-1 to TRBJ1-1; 7 bases map to TRBD1. CDR3 bases: TGCGCCAGCAGCTGGACAGGTGTGGAAGCTTTCTTT. It translates to CASSWTGVEAFF.